The 27 T cell receptor beta chains below were found in one sample sequenced in a study of blood T cell repertoires in COVID-19. Sequenced by immunoSEQ multiplex PCR; TCRdb stores in-frame clones only, minus some. This table holds 32,000 or so clones, just over 85% found once. Sequenced input: peripheral blood. The receptor set was obtained from a human donor in a cohort sampled during active COVID-19.

The V gene is TRBV5-1, the J gene TRBJ2-3; the match to TRBD2 covers 8 bases. The CDR3 runs 18 residues. V was clipped by 8 bases and J by 2 bases; unmatched bases: 19. Germline lookup yields CDR1 SGHRS and CDR2 YFSETQ. The CDR3 protein is CASTLLKAGDQHTDTQYF. For the CDR3, the DNA is TGCGCCAGTACTCTCTTAAAAGCGGGAGACCAACACACAGATACGCAGTATTTT. Using reference TRBV5-1 and TRBJ2-3 for the parts outside the CDR3, the full variable domain is KAGVTQTPRYLIKTRGQQVTLSCSPISGHRSVSWYQQTPGQGLQFLFEYFSETQRNKGNFPGRFSGRQFSNSRSEMNVSTLELGDSALYLCASTLLKAGDQHTDTQYFGPGTRLTVL.

The chain combines TRBV28 with TRBJ2-3; D remains ambiguous. CDR3 length: 13 amino acids. Deletions cut 4 bases from V and 6 bases from J, with 11 bases between. In germline, CDR1 is MDHEN, CDR2 SYDVKM. Here the CDR3 reads CASSYPHLDTQYF. In DNA, the CDR3 is TGTGCCAGCAGTTACCCCCACTTGGATACGCAGTATTTT.

The rearrangement joins TRBV6-2 or TRBV6-3 to TRBJ1-2; D may be TRBD1 (6 bases). Per germline, CDR1 MNHEY and CDR2 SVGEGT. Trimming removed 5 bases at V and 2 bases at J, with 12 bases between. The CDR3 is 14 amino acids. The CDR3 region has the DNA TGTGCCAGCAGTCCGAACAGGGTGAACTATGGCTACACCTTC. Protein product: CASSPNRVNYGYTF.

This clone was seen once. The chain joins TRBV19 to TRBJ2-3, with D possibly matching TRBD2 (6 bases). This CDR3 spans 18 amino acids. CDR1 is LNHDA and CDR2 is SQIVND in the germline V gene (reference sequence). Trimming removed 7 bases from V and 3 bases from J, with 26 bases in between. CDR3 in amino acids: CASTLRPVGGSLTDTQYF. The DNA of the CDR3 is TGTGCCAGTACCCTACGCCCGGTGGGGGGTAGTCTTACAGATACGCAGTATTTT.

The chain couples TRBV15 to TRBJ2-5, with TRBD1 matching 9 bases. The ends lost 5 bases at V and 6 bases at J; junction bases unmatched: 10. This CDR3 has 15 residues. CDR1 is LNHNV and CDR2 is YYDKDF in the germline V gene (reference sequence). The CDR3 loop is CATSRELQGAKTQYF. CDR3 nucleotide sequence: TGTGCCACCAGCCGCGAACTACAGGGGGCGAAGACCCAGTACTTC. The full variable domain, its missing parts supplied by reference TRBV15 and TRBJ2-5, is DAMVIQNPRYQVTQFGKPVTLSCSQTLNHNVMYWYQQKSSQAPKLLFHYYDKDFNNEADTPDNFQSRRPNTSFCFLDIRSPGLGDTAMYLCATSRELQGAKTQYFGPGTRLLVL.

The genes are TRBV11-2 and TRBJ2-6; 9 bases line up with TRBD1. V shed 6 bases, J shed 1 base, and the junction held 13 bases outside the gene matches. The CDR3 runs to 19 residues. CDR1 SGHAT and CDR2 FQNNGV come from the germline V gene. CDR3 nucleotide sequence: TGTGCCAGCAGATCACTTCGGGACAGGGATGTTTCTGGGGCCAACGTCCTGACTTTC. It yields the protein CASRSLRDRDVSGANVLTF.

This clone was seen once. The V and J genes are TRBV19 and TRBJ1-1, with TRBD1 identical over 7 bases. J gave up 3 bases and V 2 bases, and 6 bases lay outside the gene matches. CDR3 size: 15 residues. The germline V gene encodes CDR1 LNHDA and CDR2 SQIVND (reference sequence). This chain's CDR3 is CASSIQDRVYTEAFF. CDR3 nucleotide sequence: TGTGCCAGTAGTATACAAGACAGGGTCTACACTGAAGCTTTCTTT.

This chain connects TRBV10-1 to TRBJ2-2, with D tentatively TRBD1 (7 bases). Germline loops: CDR1 WNHNN, CDR2 SYGVQD (reference sequence). Between the trimmed V and J ends, which lost 7 bases and 5 bases, there was a span of 14 bases. The CDR3 runs to 14 residues. The CDR3 sequence is CASMRDSTTGELFF. The CDR3 DNA reads as TGCGCCAGCATGCGGGACAGCACGACCGGGGAGCTGTTTTTT.

The rearrangement joins TRBV3-1 (or the pseudogene TRBV3-2) to TRBJ2-1; weak D call: TRBD2 (7 bases). The germline CDR1 and CDR2 sequences are LGHDT and YNNKEL (reference sequence). The ends were cut back, 5 bases at V and 5 bases at J, with 13 bases in the middle. This CDR3 spans 14 amino acids. The CDR3 DNA sequence: TGTGCCAGCAGCACCCGGGGGGCCCACAATGAGCAGTTCTTC. This translates into CASSTRGAHNEQFF.

The chain has TRBV6-5 and TRBJ2-1; TRBD2 matches at 7 bases. The CDR3 sequence is 15 residues long. Trimming at V came to 7 bases and at J to 4 bases, leaving 10 bases not matched to a gene. Germline V gives CDR1 MNHEY, CDR2 SVGAGI. CDR3 in DNA: TGTGCCAGCAAAAACGGTTGGGGGGGATACAATGAGCAGTTCTTC. Its protein is CASKNGWGGYNEQFF.

This clone was detected only once. The chain employs TRBV5-8 and TRBJ1-5; maybe TRBD1 (5 bases). This CDR3 has 15 residues. Per the germline V gene, CDR1 is SGHTS and CDR2 is YDEGEE. V was trimmed by 1 base and J by 3 bases, leaving 11 bases between them. As DNA, the CDR3 is TGTGCCAGCAGCTTGCTGGGCAGGGTCAATCAGCCCCAGCATTTT. The encoded protein is CASSLLGRVNQPQHF.

V and J are TRBV5-1 and TRBJ2-5; TRBD2 might be the D (6 bases). Germline assignment: CDR1 SGHRS and CDR2 YFSETQ. Trimming shortened V by 4 bases and J by 2 bases, and 6 bases separated the two germline ends. The CDR3 has 12 amino acids. DNA of the CDR3: TGCGCCAGCAGCGCGGGACAAGAGACCCAGTACTTC. This gives the protein CASSAGQETQYF.

The chain links TRBV4-1 to TRBJ2-3; the match to TRBD2 covers 9 bases. The J segment lost 7 bases and the V segment lost 0 bases, leaving 8 bases of the junction unmatched. Germline V gives CDR1 MGHRA, CDR2 YSYEKL. The CDR3 has 16 amino acids. The CDR3 region is CASSQEALAGLNTQYF. The CDR3 DNA sequence: TGCGCCAGCAGCCAAGAAGCCCTAGCGGGATTAAATACGCAGTATTTT.

The chain recombines TRBV28 with TRBJ1-2; D uncertain. The V end was cut by 6 bases, the J end by 7 bases, with 9 bases between. CDR3 length equals 11 residues. Per germline, CDR1 MDHEN and CDR2 SYDVKM. CDR3 residues: CASSLRSGYTF. The CDR3 nucleotides read TGTGCCAGCAGCCTCAGAAGTGGCTACACCTTC.

This clone was detected once. The V call is TRBV5-1, the J call TRBJ2-5; D might be TRBD1 (5 bases). Germline-derived CDR1 and CDR2 are SGHRS and YFSETQ. Trimming left V 4 bases short and J 0 bases short, with 13 bases between. The length of the CDR3 is 15 residues. The DNA of the CDR3 is TGCGCCAGCAGCACCCAAACAGGAAACCAAGAGACCCAGTACTTC. The encoded protein is CASSTQTGNQETQYF.

This rearrangement joins TRBV3-1 (or the pseudogene TRBV3-2) to TRBJ1-6, with TRBD1 matching 10 bases. The length of the CDR3 is 15 residues. Germline CDR1 is LGHDT and CDR2 is YNNKEL (reference sequence). V dropped 4 bases and J dropped 9; count of bases not matched to a gene: 6. The CDR3 loop reads CASSPTGTGVSPLHF. As DNA, the CDR3 is TGTGCCAGCAGCCCGACCGGGACAGGGGTTTCACCCCTCCACTTT.

V gene TRBV9 combines with J gene TRBJ2-3, with D perhaps TRBD2 (5 bases). The ends were cut back, 0 bases at V and 7 bases at J, with 15 bases in the middle. The CDR3 is made up of 15 amino acids. From germline, CDR1 is SGDLS and CDR2 YYNGEE. CDR3 loop: CASSVAPGFTNTQYF. The CDR3 coding sequence is TGTGCCAGCAGCGTAGCTCCGGGATTCACGAATACGCAGTATTTT. Full variable domain (missing parts from reference TRBV9 and TRBJ2-3): DSGVTQTPKHLITATGQRVTLRCSPRSGDLSVYWYQQSLDQGLQFLIQYYNGEERAKGNILERFSAQQFPDLHSELNLSSLELGDSALYFCASSVAPGFTNTQYFGPGTRLTVL.

The chain recombines TRBV5-1 with TRBJ2-2; 9 bases are a match to TRBD2. This CDR3 comprises 16 residues. CDR1 and CDR2 (germline): SGHRS, YFSETQ. Trimming cost V 0 bases and J 0 bases; bases outside gene matches: 0. CDR3 sequence (DNA): TGCGCCAGCAGCTTGGGACTAGCGGCGAACACCGGGGAGCTGTTTTTT. This encodes CASSLGLAANTGELFF.

This clone showed up just once. The CDR3 DNA reads as TGTGCCAGCAAGGGGGACGAAACAACCATATATTTT. Amino acids: CASKGDETTIYF. The J gene is TRBJ1-3, the V gene TRBV2, with a tentative D call TRBD1 (6 bases). The CDR3 length is 12 residues. Trimming pared 7 bases from V and 10 bases from J, leaving 14 bases between. CDR1 is SNHLY and CDR2 is FYNNEI in the germline V gene.

This chain connects TRBV18 to TRBJ2-7, with 9 bases fitting TRBD1. The V gene end was trimmed by 3 bases and the J gene end by 2 bases; junction bases not matched to a gene: 5. Germline loops: CDR1 KGHSH, CDR2 LQKENI. The CDR3 is 15 residues long. The CDR3 sequence: CASSPVGTGTYEQYF. The CDR3 DNA reads TGTGCCAGCTCACCGGTTGGGACAGGGACCTACGAGCAGTACTTC.

The chain has TRBV5-1 and TRBJ2-7; D possibly corresponds to TRBD1 (5 bases). The CDR3 spans 16 residues. Trimming took 0 bases from V and 3 from J, leaving 16 bases between them. Germline V gene lookup returns CDR1 SGHRS and CDR2 YFSETQ. CDR3 nucleotides: TGCGCCAGCAGCTTGGAGGGGTGGTCCGGAAGCTACGAGCAGTACTTC. Encoded protein: CASSLEGWSGSYEQYF.

The chain is built from TRBV2 and TRBJ2-3, with 13 bases aligning to TRBD2. Germline CDR1 and CDR2: SNHLY and FYNNEI. The ends lost 6 bases at V and 1 base at J; junction bases unmatched: 10. This CDR3 region has 18 residues. CDR3 in amino acids: CASRTLAGGQRGTDTQYF. The CDR3 DNA is TGTGCCAGCAGGACACTAGCGGGAGGGCAGAGGGGCACAGATACGCAGTATTTT. Using reference TRBV2 and TRBJ2-3 for the parts outside the CDR3, the full variable domain is EPEVTQTPSHQVTQMGQEVILRCVPISNHLYFYWYRQILGQKVEFLVSFYNNEISEKSEIFDDQFSVERPDGSNFTLKIRSTKLEDSAMYFCASRTLAGGQRGTDTQYFGPGTRLTVL.

The chain carries TRBV19 and TRBJ1-5, with D unclear. CDR3 length equals 14 residues. V was trimmed by 8 bases and J by 7 bases, leaving 18 bases between them. CDR1 is LNHDA and CDR2 is SQIVND in the germline V gene (reference sequence). The CDR3 coding sequence is TGTGCCAGTGGAGGGTCGTCGCGTGACCAGCCCCAGCATTTT. Translated, it gives CASGGSSRDQPQHF.

The chain links TRBV28 to TRBJ2-7; D not resolved. The CDR3 length is 11 residues. Germline V gene sequence: CDR1 MDHEN, CDR2 SYDVKM. V was trimmed by 5 bases and J by 3 bases, leaving 5 bases between them. CDR3 sequence reads: CASSIVYEQYF. In DNA, the CDR3 is TGTGCCAGCAGTATCGTCTACGAGCAGTACTTC.

V gene TRBV7-9 combines with J gene TRBJ2-1; 9 nucleotides match TRBD1. This CDR3 contains 13 residues. CDR1 is SEHNR and CDR2 is FQNEAQ in the germline V gene (reference sequence). V was pared by 5 bases and J by 8 bases, with 4 bases of the junction left unmatched. DNA of the CDR3: TGTGCCAGCAGCCCTGGACAGGGGTATGAGCAGTTCTTC. It is translated as CASSPGQGYEQFF.

The V call is TRBV5-8, the J call TRBJ1-1, with D possibly TRBD1 on 5 matching bases. The CDR3 has 13 residues. Per the germline V gene, CDR1 is SGHTS and CDR2 is YDEGEE. The V and J ends lost 4 bases and 1 base respectively, with 8 bases between them. DNA of the CDR3: TGTGCCAGCAGCCCCAGGGCGAACACTGAAGCTTTCTTT. It translates to CASSPRANTEAFF.

The J gene is TRBJ1-5, the V gene TRBV19; 9 bases align to TRBD1. The germline gives CDR1 LNHDA, CDR2 SQIVND (reference sequence). The length of the CDR3 is 16 residues. Trimming took 5 bases from V and 3 from J; bases not matched to a gene: 8. CDR3 sequence (DNA): TGTGCCAGTAGTCTCCCCGGGACAGGGATCAATCAGCCCCAGCATTTT. Translating it yields CASSLPGTGINQPQHF. Combining the CDR3 with reference TRBV19 and TRBJ1-5 gives the whole variable domain DGGITQSPKYLFRKEGQNVTLSCEQNLNHDAMYWYRQDPGQGLRLIYYSQIVNDFQKGDIAEGYSVSREKKESFPLTVTSAQKNPTAFYLCASSLPGTGINQPQHFGDGTRLSIL.